This T cell receptor beta chain is from a study of immune characterization of retroperitoneal liposarcoma. The CDR3 has 16 amino acids. CDR1 is SEHNR and CDR2 is FQNEAQ in the germline V gene (reference sequence). TCRdb independently ran MiXCR on the PCR reads; one entry per CDR3 protein. The sample shows 8,000 to 13,000 distinct CDR3 sequences, about 27% of them seen only once. Sequenced sample: tumor tissue. This chain connects TRBV7-9 to TRBJ2-1; 14 bases map to TRBD2. The assigned J gene may be wrong: the sequence end matches TRBJ2-5 better. The TCR comes from a female donor with retroperitoneal liposarcoma. CDR3 in amino acids: CASSLDGTSGRETQYF. The DNA for the CDR3 is TGTGCCAGCAGCTTAGATGGGACTAGCGGGAGAGAGACCCAGTACTTC.